What follows are 5 T cell receptor beta chains derived from one specimen sequenced in a study of control samples from healthy donors and cancer patients. Produced via immunoSEQ multiplex PCR; TCRdb's table is partial and in-frame only. The sample has roughly 64,000 clones, less than 95% seen once. The sequenced sample consisted of PBMCs. Every receptor here comes from a woman in her 50s with colorectal cancer.

The chain recombines TRBV28 with TRBJ1-2, with D possibly TRBD1 on 5 matching bases. Trimming shortened V by 6 bases and J by 2 bases, and 19 bases separated the two germline ends. The CDR3 has 16 amino acids. From germline, CDR1 is MDHEN and CDR2 SYDVKM. The chain's CDR3 is CASSPVGAVENYGYTF. CDR3 bases: TGTGCCAGCAGCCCCGTAGGGGCAGTAGAAAACTATGGCTACACCTTC.

The J gene is TRBJ2-2, the V gene TRBV30, with TRBD2 matching over 11 bases. V lost 4 bases, J lost 6 bases, and 7 bases stayed unmatched. Germline V gives CDR1 GTSNPN, CDR2 SVGIG (reference sequence). The CDR3 extends over 15 amino acids. The CDR3 nucleotides read TGTGCCTGGAACATAGCGGGGGGGTGCGCCGGGGAGCTGTTTTTT. It translates to CAWNIAGGCAGELFF.

The chain employs TRBV11-2 and TRBJ1-4; possibly TRBD1 for D (5 bases). In germline, CDR1 is SGHAT, CDR2 FQNNGV. This CDR3 is built from 16 residues. V was trimmed by 4 bases and J by 7 bases, leaving 19 bases between them. The CDR3 loop is CASSSPSVGRIEKLFF. The CDR3 DNA reads TGTGCCAGCAGCTCCCCGAGCGTGGGGCGAATTGAAAAACTGTTTTTT.

The chain carries TRBV6-5 and TRBJ1-4; no definite D call. CDR1 and CDR2 (germline): MNHEY, SVGAGI. V was pared by 6 bases and J by 4 bases, with 6 bases between. This CDR3 contains 12 residues. This CDR3 reads CASSGDNEKLFF. The CDR3 nucleotides are TGTGCCAGCAGCGGGGATAATGAAAAACTGTTTTTT.

The CDR3 DNA is TGTGCCAGCAGTGACCACGGGAGACAAGAGACCCAGTACTTC. This gives the protein CASSDHGRQETQYF. This sequence joins TRBV6-1 and TRBJ2-5; maybe TRBD2 (6 bases). V lost 3 bases and J lost 2, with 10 bases in between. This CDR3 has 14 amino acids. CDR1 MNHNS and CDR2 SASEGT come from the germline V gene.